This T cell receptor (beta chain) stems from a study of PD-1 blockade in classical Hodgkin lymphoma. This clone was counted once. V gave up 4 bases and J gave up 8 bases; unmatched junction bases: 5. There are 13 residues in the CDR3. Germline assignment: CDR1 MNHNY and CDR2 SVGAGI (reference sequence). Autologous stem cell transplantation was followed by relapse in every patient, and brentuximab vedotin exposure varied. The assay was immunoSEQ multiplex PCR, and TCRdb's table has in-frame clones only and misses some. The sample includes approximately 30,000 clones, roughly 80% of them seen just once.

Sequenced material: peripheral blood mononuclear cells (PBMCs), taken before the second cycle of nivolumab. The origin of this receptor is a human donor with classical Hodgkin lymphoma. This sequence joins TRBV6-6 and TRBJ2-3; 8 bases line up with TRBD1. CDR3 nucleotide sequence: TGTGCCAGCAGTTGGCAGGGGGCAGGTACGCAGTATTTT. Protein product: CASSWQGAGTQYF.